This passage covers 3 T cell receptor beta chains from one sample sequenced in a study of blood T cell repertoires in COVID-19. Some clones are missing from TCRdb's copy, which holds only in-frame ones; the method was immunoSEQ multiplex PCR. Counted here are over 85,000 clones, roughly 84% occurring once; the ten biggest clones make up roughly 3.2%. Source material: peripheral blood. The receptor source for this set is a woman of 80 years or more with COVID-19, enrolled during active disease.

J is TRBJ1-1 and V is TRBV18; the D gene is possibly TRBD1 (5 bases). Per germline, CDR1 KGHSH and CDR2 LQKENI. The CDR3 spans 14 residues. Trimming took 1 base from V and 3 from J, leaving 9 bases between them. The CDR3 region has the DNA TGTGCCAGCTCACCACGTGAAGGGGACACTGAAGCTTTCTTT. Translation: CASSPREGDTEAFF.

The chain's CDR3 is CASSPGTSGETQYF. The CDR3 region has the DNA TGTGCCAGCAGCCCCGGGACTAGCGGGGAGACCCAGTACTTC. The chain carries TRBV7-6 and TRBJ2-5; 12 nucleotides align to TRBD2. The V gene's germline CDR1 is SGHVS and CDR2 FNYEAQ. The junction had 3 bases not matched to a gene; V was cut back by 5 bases and J by 5 bases. The CDR3 sequence is 14 residues long.

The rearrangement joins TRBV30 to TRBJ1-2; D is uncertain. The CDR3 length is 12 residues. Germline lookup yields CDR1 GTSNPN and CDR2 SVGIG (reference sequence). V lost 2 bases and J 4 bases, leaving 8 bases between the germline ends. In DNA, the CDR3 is TGTGCCTGGAGTACTGGGAGCTATGGCTACACCTTC. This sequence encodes CAWSTGSYGYTF.